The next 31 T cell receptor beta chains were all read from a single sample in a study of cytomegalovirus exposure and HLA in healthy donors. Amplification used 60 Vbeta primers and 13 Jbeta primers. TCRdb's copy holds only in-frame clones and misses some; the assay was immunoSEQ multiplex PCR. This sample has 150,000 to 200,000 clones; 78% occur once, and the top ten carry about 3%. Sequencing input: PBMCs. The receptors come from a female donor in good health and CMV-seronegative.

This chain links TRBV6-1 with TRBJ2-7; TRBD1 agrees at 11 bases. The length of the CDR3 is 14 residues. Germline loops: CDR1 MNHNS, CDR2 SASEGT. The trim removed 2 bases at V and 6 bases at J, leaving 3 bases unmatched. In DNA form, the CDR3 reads TGTGCCAGCAGTGAATTGGGACAGGGGGTCGAGCAGTACTTC. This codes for CASSELGQGVEQYF.

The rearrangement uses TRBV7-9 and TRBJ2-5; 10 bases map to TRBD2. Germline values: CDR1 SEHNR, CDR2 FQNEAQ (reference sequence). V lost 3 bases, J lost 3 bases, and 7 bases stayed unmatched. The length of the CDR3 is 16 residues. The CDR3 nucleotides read TGTGCCAGCAGCTTGATAAGCGGGGGGGCCAAAGAGACCCAGTACTTC. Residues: CASSLISGGAKETQYF. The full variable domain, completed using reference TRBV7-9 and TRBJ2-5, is DTGVSQNPRHKITKRGQNVTFRCDPISEHNRLYWYRQTLGQGPEFLTYFQNEAQLEKSRLLSDRFSAERPKGSFSTLEIQRTEQGDSAMYLCASSLISGGAKETQYFGPGTRLLVL.

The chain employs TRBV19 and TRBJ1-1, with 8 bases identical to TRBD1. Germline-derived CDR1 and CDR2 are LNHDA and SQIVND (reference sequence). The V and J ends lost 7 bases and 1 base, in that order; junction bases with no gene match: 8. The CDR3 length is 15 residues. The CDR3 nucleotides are TGTGCCAGTACCGCCCAGGGGGCTCGGAACACTGAAGCTTTCTTT. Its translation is CASTAQGARNTEAFF.

The CDR3 nucleotides are TGTGCCAGCAGCTTCCCAGTCCGGACTAGCGACCACAATGAGCAGTTCTTC. It codes for CASSFPVRTSDHNEQFF. V usage is TRBV5-6 and J usage is TRBJ2-1; 9 bases align to TRBD2. There are 17 residues in the CDR3. Germline V gene lookup returns CDR1 SGHDT and CDR2 YYEEEE. The J segment lost 5 bases and the V segment lost 2 bases, leaving 11 bases of the junction unmatched. Using reference TRBV5-6 and TRBJ2-1 for the parts outside the CDR3, the full variable domain is DAGVTQSPTHLIKTRGQQVTLRCSPKSGHDTVSWYQQALGQGPQFIFQYYEEEERQRGNFPDRFSGHQFPNYSSELNVNALLLGDSALYLCASSFPVRTSDHNEQFFGPGTRLTVL.

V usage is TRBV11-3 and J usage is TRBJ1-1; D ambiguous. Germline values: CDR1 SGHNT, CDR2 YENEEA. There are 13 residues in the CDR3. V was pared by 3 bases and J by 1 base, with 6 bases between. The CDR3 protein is CASSFRRNTEAFF. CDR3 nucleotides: TGTGCCAGCAGCTTCCGCAGGAACACTGAAGCTTTCTTT.

The chain's CDR3 is CASLPDRNTEAFF. The CDR3 coding sequence is TGCGCCAGCCTCCCCGACAGGAACACTGAAGCTTTCTTT. The chain recombines TRBV5-1 with TRBJ1-1; tentative D call: TRBD1 (5 bases). CDR1 SGHRS and CDR2 YFSETQ come from the germline V gene. With 7 bases removed from V and 1 base from J, the gap between germline ends came to 11 bases. The CDR3 covers 13 residues.

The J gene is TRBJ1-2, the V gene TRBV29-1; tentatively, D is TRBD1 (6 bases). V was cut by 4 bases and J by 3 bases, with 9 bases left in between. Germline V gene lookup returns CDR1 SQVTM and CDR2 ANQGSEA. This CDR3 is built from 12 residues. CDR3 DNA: TGCAGCGTTGGAGGGGGGGACTATGGCTACACCTTC. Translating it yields CSVGGGDYGYTF.

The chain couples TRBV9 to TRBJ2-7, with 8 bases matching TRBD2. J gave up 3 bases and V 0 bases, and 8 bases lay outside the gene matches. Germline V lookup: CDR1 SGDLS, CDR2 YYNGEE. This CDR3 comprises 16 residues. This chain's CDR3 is CASSVGVSGNYYEQYF. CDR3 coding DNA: TGTGCCAGCAGCGTAGGTGTTAGCGGGAACTACTACGAGCAGTACTTC.

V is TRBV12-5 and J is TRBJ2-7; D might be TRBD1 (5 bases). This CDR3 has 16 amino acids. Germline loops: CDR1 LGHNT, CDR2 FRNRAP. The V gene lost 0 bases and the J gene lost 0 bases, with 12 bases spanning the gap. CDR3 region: CASGLVLGQRSYEQYF. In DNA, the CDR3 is TGTGCTAGTGGTTTGGTACTGGGGCAGCGCTCCTACGAGCAGTACTTC.

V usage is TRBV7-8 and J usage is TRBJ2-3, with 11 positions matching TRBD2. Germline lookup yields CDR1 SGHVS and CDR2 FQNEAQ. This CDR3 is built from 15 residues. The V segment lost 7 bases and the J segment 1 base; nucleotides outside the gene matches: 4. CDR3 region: CASTSTSGGTDTQYF. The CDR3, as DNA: TGTGCCAGCACCTCGACTAGCGGGGGCACAGATACGCAGTATTTT.

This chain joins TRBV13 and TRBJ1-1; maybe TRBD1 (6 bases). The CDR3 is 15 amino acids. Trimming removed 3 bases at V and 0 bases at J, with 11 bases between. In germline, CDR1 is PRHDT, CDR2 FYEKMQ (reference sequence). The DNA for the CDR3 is TGTGCCAGCAGCTTGGGCAGGGGAATGAACACTGAAGCTTTCTTT. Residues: CASSLGRGMNTEAFF.

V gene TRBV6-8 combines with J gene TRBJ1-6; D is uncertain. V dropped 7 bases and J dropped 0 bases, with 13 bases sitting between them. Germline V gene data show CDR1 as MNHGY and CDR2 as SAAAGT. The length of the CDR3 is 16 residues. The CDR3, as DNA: TGTGCCAGCACTAGTGGCCTCTGCTCCTATAATTCACCCCTCCACTTT. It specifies CASTSGLCSYNSPLHF.

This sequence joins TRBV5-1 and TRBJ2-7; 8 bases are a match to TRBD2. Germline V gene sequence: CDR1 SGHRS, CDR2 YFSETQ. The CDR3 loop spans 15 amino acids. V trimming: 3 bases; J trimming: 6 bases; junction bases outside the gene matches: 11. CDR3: CASSSGGGLSGEQYF. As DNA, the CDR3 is TGCGCCAGCAGCTCGGGGGGGGGCCTATCTGGCGAGCAGTACTTC.

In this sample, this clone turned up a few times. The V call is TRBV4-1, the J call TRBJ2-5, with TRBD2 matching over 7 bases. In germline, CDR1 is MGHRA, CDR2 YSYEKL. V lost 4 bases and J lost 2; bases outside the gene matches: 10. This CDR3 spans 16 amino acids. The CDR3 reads CASSRLGLVIQETQYF. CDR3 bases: TGCGCCAGCAGCCGTCTCGGACTAGTAATACAAGAGACCCAGTACTTC.

CDR3 residues: CASSQELVPQETQYF. The CDR3 DNA follows: TGTGCCAGCAGCCAAGAACTAGTTCCACAAGAGACCCAGTACTTC. This chain joins TRBV4-2 and TRBJ2-5; TRBD2 is a possible D gene (5 bases). This CDR3 is 15 amino acids long. V was clipped by 0 bases and J by 2 bases, with 10 bases between them. CDR1 is LGHNA, CDR2 YNFKEQ, per germline.

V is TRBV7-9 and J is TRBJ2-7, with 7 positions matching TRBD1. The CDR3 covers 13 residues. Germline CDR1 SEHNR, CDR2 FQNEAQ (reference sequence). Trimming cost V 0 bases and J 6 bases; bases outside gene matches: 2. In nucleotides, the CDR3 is TGTGCCAGCAGCTTAGCCTCAGGGGGCGAGCAGTACTTC. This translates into CASSLASGGEQYF.

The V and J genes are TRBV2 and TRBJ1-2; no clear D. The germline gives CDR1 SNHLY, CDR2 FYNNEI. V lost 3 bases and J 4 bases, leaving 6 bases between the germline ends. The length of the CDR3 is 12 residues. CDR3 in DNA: TGTGCCAGCAGTGACAGGCTCTATGGCTACACCTTC. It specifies CASSDRLYGYTF.

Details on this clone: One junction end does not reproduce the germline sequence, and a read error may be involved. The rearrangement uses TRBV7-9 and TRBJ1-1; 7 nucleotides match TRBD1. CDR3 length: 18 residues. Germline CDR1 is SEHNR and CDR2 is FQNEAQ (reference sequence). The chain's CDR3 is CSSSLEARGLTPNTEAFF. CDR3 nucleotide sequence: TGTTCCAGCAGCTTAGAAGCAAGGGGGCTTACTCCGAACACTGAAGCTTTCTTT.

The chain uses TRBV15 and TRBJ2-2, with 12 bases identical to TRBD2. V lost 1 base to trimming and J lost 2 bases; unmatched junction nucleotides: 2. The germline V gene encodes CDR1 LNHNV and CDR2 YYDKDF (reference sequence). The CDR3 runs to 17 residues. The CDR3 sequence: CATSRGLAGVNTGELFF. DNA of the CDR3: TGTGCCACCAGCAGAGGACTAGCGGGGGTTAACACCGGGGAGCTGTTTTTT.

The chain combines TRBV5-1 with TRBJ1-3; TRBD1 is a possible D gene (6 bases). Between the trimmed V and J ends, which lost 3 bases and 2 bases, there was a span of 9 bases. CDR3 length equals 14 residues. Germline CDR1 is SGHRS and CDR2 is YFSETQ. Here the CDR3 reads CASSYTGPGNTIYF. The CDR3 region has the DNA TGCGCCAGCAGCTACACAGGGCCTGGAAACACCATATATTTT.

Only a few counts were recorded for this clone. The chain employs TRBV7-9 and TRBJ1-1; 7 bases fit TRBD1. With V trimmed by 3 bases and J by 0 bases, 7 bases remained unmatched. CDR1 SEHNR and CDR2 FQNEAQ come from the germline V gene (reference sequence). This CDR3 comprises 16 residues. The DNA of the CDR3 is TGTGCCAGCAGCTTTAGACAGGGCATTATGAACACTGAAGCTTTCTTT. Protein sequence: CASSFRQGIMNTEAFF.

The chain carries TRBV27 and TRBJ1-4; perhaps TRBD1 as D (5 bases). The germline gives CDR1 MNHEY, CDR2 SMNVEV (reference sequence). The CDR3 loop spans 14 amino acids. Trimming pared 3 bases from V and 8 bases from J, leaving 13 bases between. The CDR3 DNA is TGTGCCAGCAGTTTCACCGGGGGAAGGGAAAAACTGTTTTTT. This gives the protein CASSFTGGREKLFF.

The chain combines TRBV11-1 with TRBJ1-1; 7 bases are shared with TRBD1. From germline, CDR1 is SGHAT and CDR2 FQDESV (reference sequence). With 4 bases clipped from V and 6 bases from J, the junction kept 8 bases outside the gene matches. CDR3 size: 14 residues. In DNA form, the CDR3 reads TGTGCCAGCAGCTCAGACAGGGAGGTGGCTGAAGCTTTCTTT. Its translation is CASSSDREVAEAFF.

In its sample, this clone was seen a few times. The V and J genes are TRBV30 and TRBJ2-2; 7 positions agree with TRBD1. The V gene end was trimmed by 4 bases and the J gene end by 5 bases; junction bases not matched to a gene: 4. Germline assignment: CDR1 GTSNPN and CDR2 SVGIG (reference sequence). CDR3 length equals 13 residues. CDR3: CAWKQGWTGELFF. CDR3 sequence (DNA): TGTGCCTGGAAACAGGGGTGGACCGGGGAGCTGTTTTTT.

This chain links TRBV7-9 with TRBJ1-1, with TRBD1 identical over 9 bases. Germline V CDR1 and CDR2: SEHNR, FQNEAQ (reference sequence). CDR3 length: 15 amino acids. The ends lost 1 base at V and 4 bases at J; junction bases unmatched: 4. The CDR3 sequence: CASSLGDRVGTEAFF. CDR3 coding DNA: TGTGCCAGCAGCTTAGGGGACAGGGTTGGCACTGAAGCTTTCTTT.

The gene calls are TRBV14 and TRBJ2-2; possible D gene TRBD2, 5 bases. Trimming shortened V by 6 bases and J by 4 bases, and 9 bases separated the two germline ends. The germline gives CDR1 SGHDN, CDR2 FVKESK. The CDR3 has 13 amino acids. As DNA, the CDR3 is TGTGCCAGCAGACTAGGTGGCACCGGGGAGCTGTTTTTT. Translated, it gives CASRLGGTGELFF.

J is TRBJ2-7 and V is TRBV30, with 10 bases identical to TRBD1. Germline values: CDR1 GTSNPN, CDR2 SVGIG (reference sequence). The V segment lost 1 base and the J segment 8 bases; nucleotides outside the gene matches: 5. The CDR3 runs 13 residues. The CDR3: CAWSDRTGGKQYF. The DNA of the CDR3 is TGTGCCTGGAGTGACAGGACAGGGGGGAAGCAGTACTTC.

CDR3 sequence reads: CASSMTVAATNEKLFF. In DNA, the CDR3 is TGTGCCAGTAGTATGACAGTGGCGGCAACTAATGAAAAACTGTTTTTT. The chain combines TRBV19 with TRBJ1-4, with D possibly TRBD1 on 5 matching bases. V was cut by 3 bases and J by 0 bases, with 11 bases left in between. CDR3 length equals 16 residues. CDR1 is LNHDA and CDR2 is SQIVND in the germline V gene (reference sequence). Drawing the rest from reference TRBV19 and TRBJ1-4, the complete variable domain is DGGITQSPKYLFRKEGQNVTLSCEQNLNHDAMYWYRQDPGQGLRLIYYSQIVNDFQKGDIAEGYSVSREKKESFPLTVTSAQKNPTAFYLCASSMTVAATNEKLFFGSGTQLSVL.

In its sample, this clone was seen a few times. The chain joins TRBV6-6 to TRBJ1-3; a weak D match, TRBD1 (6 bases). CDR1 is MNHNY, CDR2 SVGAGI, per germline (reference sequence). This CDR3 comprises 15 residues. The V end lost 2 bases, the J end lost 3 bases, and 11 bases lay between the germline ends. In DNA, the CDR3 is TGTGCCAGCAGTTACGTGCAGGGGTATGGAAACACCATATATTTT. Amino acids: CASSYVQGYGNTIYF.

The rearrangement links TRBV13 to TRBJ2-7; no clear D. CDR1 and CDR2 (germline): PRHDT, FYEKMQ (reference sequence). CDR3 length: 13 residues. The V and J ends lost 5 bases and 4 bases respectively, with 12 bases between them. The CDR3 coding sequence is TGTGCCAGCAGCCCCTTTACCGGTTACGAGCAGTACTTC. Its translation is CASSPFTGYEQYF.

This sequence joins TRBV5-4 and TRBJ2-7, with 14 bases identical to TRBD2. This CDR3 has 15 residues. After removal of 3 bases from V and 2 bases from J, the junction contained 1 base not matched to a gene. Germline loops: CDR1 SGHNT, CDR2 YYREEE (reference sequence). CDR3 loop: CASSWGLAGAYEQYF. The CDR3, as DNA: TGTGCCAGCAGCTGGGGACTAGCGGGGGCCTACGAGCAGTACTTC.